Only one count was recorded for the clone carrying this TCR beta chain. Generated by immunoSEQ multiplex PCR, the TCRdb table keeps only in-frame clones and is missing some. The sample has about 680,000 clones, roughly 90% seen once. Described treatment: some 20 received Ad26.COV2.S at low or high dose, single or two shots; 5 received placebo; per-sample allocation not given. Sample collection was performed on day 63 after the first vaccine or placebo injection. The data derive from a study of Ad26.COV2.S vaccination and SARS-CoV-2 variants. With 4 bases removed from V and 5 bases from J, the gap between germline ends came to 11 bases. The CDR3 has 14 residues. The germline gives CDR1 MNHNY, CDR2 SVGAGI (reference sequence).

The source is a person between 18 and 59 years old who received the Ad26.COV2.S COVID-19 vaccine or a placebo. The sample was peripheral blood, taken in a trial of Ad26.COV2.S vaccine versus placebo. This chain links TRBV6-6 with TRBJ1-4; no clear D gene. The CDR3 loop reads CASSSPAINEKLFF. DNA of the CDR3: TGTGCCAGCAGTTCCCCCGCGATCAATGAAAAACTGTTTTTT.